These 19 T cell receptor beta chains were sequenced from one sample in a study of T-cell memory formation after mild COVID-19. TCRdb reanalysed the 5' RACE reads using MiXCR and keeps one entry per CDR3 protein. Among around 210,000 distinct CDR3 sequences listed, around 9.1% were seen once. The sample taken for sequencing was PBMCs or a T cell subset sorted from them (not recorded which). These TCRs come from a man aged 18 to 30 who had mild COVID-19 (a few samples of this study predate the infection). Cell type and time point are not known.

This chain joins TRBV19 and TRBJ1-4, with 10 bases matching TRBD1. The CDR3 is 17 residues long. Germline CDR1 is LNHDA and CDR2 is SQIVND (reference sequence). J lost 10 bases, V lost 5 bases, and 16 bases had no gene match. The CDR3 DNA follows: TGTGCCAGTAGTCCTCCGGGACAGGGGCTCCCGGGCGGAAAACTGTTTTTT. This codes for CASSPPGQGLPGGKLFF. Full variable domain (remainder filled in from reference TRBV19 and TRBJ1-4): DGGITQSPKYLFRKEGQNVTLSCEQNLNHDAMYWYRQDPGQGLRLIYYSQIVNDFQKGDIAEGYSVSREKKESFPLTVTSAQKNPTAFYLCASSPPGQGLPGGKLFFGSGTQLSVL.

There are many counts of this clonotype. The rearrangement uses TRBV5-1 and TRBJ2-3; unclear D gene. CDR3 length: 13 residues. From germline, CDR1 is SGHRS and CDR2 YFSETQ. Trimming cost V 0 bases and J 7 bases, with 9 bases left between them. For the CDR3, the DNA is TGCGCCAGCAGCTTGGAAGCTACGAATACGCAGTATTTT. The encoded protein is CASSLEATNTQYF.

This clonotype has at least ten counts. The chain carries TRBV27 and TRBJ2-5, with 8 bases fitting TRBD2. CDR3 length: 16 amino acids. Germline assignment: CDR1 MNHEY and CDR2 SMNVEV (reference sequence). The J segment lost 4 bases and the V segment lost 5 bases, leaving 12 bases of the junction unmatched. The CDR3 sequence is CASSPGAGGNGETQYF. The CDR3 DNA reads TGTGCCAGCAGTCCGGGGGCGGGGGGAAACGGAGAGACCCAGTACTTC.

The chain links TRBV7-8 to TRBJ2-4; no clear D gene. Germline values: CDR1 SGHVS, CDR2 FQNEAQ. The CDR3 sequence is 14 residues long. Between the trimmed V and J ends, which lost 1 base and 1 base, there was a span of 5 bases. The CDR3, as DNA: TGTGCCAGCAGCTTAGTTGAGGCCAAAAACATTCAGTACTTC. As protein: CASSLVEAKNIQYF. Looking up the rest from reference TRBV7-8 and TRBJ2-4 gives the full variable domain: GAGVSQSPRYKVAKRGQDVALRCDPISGHVSLFWYQQALGQGPEFLTYFQNEAQLDKSGLPSDRFFAERPEGSVSTLKIQRTQQEDSAVYLCASSLVEAKNIQYFGAGTRLSVL.

This clonotype showed up just a few times. The genes are TRBV6-2 or TRBV6-3 and TRBJ2-1; maybe TRBD2 (7 bases). Deletions cut 7 bases from V and 9 bases from J, with 22 bases between. This CDR3 has 15 amino acids. Germline V gene sequence: CDR1 MNHEY, CDR2 SVGEGT. CDR3 sequence reads: CASTPTPTGGGEQFF. The CDR3 nucleotides read TGTGCCAGCACCCCGACCCCGACAGGCGGGGGTGAGCAGTTCTTC.

This clonotype was detected only a few times. The V and J genes are TRBV11-2 and TRBJ2-7; D gene unclear. Looked up from germline, CDR1 is SGHAT and CDR2 is FQNNGV. V lost 11 bases and J 5 bases, leaving 13 bases between the germline ends. This CDR3 region has 11 residues. In DNA, the CDR3 is TGTGCCGGACCCTATCTACACGAGCAGTACGTC. Residues: CAGPYLHEQYV.

The sample holds a few counts of this clonotype. This rearrangement joins TRBV20-1 to TRBJ1-2; D remains unclear. The CDR3 loop spans 13 amino acids. V dropped 4 bases and J dropped 4 bases, with 13 bases sitting between them. The germline V gene has CDR1 DFQATT and CDR2 SNEGSKA (reference sequence). In DNA, the CDR3 is TGCAGTGCTACAGGATTCAGGAGCTATGGCTACACCTTC. It yields the protein CSATGFRSYGYTF.

This chain uses TRBV11-2 with TRBJ1-2; tentative D call: TRBD1 (6 bases). The CDR3 contains 14 residues. Germline V gives CDR1 SGHAT, CDR2 FQNNGV. V shed 5 bases and J shed 4 bases, with 14 bases lying between them. CDR3 in amino acids: CASSPTGGGYGYTF. The CDR3, as DNA: TGTGCCAGCAGCCCCACGGGAGGGGGCTATGGCTACACCTTC.

J is TRBJ1-5 and V is TRBV20-1; TRBD1 matches 7 bases. CDR3 size: 13 residues. The junction had 6 bases not matched to a gene; V was cut back by 5 bases and J by 5 bases. CDR1 DFQATT and CDR2 SNEGSKA come from the germline V gene (reference sequence). CDR3 bases: TGCAGTGCTCTGGGACAGACTTATCAGCCCCAGCATTTT. This translates into CSALGQTYQPQHF.

The chain combines TRBV27 with TRBJ2-7; 8 bases are a match to TRBD1. J was trimmed by 0 bases and V by 0 bases; bases with no gene match: 4. The CDR3 totals 16 residues. Germline lookup yields CDR1 MNHEY and CDR2 SMNVEV (reference sequence). The CDR3 DNA is TGTGCCAGCAGTTTATCGGACAGGGTATACTCCTACGAGCAGTACTTC. This translates into CASSLSDRVYSYEQYF.

This clonotype occurred a few times. The rearrangement joins TRBV9 to TRBJ1-6; the match to TRBD1 covers 8 bases. This CDR3 has 16 residues. The junction had 2 bases not matched to a gene; V was cut back by 0 bases and J by 3 bases. The germline gives CDR1 SGDLS, CDR2 YYNGEE. CDR3 nucleotide sequence: TGTGCCAGCAGCGTAGCTACAGGGGGCTATAATTCACCCCTCCACTTT. It yields the protein CASSVATGGYNSPLHF.

This clonotype has ten or more counts. In DNA form, the CDR3 reads TGTGCCACCAGCCGTGACAGGGGGTGGGAAGAGACCCAGTACTTC. This encodes CATSRDRGWEETQYF. The chain uses TRBV15 and TRBJ2-5; 9 bases map to TRBD1. Trimming took 5 bases from V and 3 from J; bases not matched to a gene: 7. Germline V CDR1 and CDR2: LNHNV, YYDKDF (reference sequence). CDR3 length equals 15 residues.

The chain recombines TRBV4-1 with TRBJ2-5, with 8 positions matching TRBD1. CDR1 and CDR2 (germline): MGHRA, YSYEKL. V was clipped by 0 bases and J by 1 base; unmatched bases: 7. The CDR3 length is 17 residues. The DNA of the CDR3 is TGCGCCAGCAGCCAAGATCCCGGACAGGGCGTCCAAGAGACCCAGTACTTC. Its translation: CASSQDPGQGVQETQYF.

This chain joins TRBV10-3 and TRBJ2-3, with D perhaps matching TRBD1 (5 bases). V gave up 3 bases and J gave up 5 bases, with 9 bases separating them. The CDR3 has 13 residues. Germline CDR1 ENHRY, CDR2 SYGVKD. The CDR3 loop reads CAISDFRGDTQYF. The CDR3 DNA follows: TGTGCCATCAGTGATTTTAGGGGAGATACGCAGTATTTT.

This clonotype was found a few times. The V call is TRBV27, the J call TRBJ2-7; D is uncertain. This CDR3 comprises 13 residues. Trimming took off 6 bases at V and 3 bases at J, with 12 bases between the two ends. Per germline, CDR1 MNHEY and CDR2 SMNVEV (reference sequence). CDR3 protein: CASSQSPHYEQYV. In DNA, the CDR3 is TGTGCCAGCAGCCAAAGCCCCCACTACGAGCAGTACGTC.

The V gene is TRBV4-3, the J gene TRBJ1-4; 10 bases agree with TRBD1. Trimming at V came to 0 bases and at J to 8 bases, leaving 3 bases not matched to a gene. The germline gives CDR1 LGHNA, CDR2 YSLEER. The CDR3 has 15 amino acids. The CDR3: CASSQDQDRGEKLFF. Here the CDR3 DNA reads TGCGCCAGCAGCCAAGATCAGGACAGGGGGGAAAAACTGTTTTTT.

This clonotype occurred a few times. V usage is TRBV7-8 and J usage is TRBJ1-3; D is undetermined. This CDR3 has 14 amino acids. The V end lost 4 bases, the J end lost 4 bases, and 11 bases lay between the germline ends. The germline V gene has CDR1 SGHVS and CDR2 FQNEAQ. The CDR3 DNA is TGTGCCAGCAGCTCGGGATGGATCGGAAACACCATATATTTT. Its protein product is CASSSGWIGNTIYF.

This clonotype is a singleton in its sample. DNA for the CDR3: TGTGCCAGTAAGGAGTCGGGGAGCCGAGTGCAGCCCCAGCATTTT. Residues: CASKESGSRVQPQHF. The V call is TRBV19, the J call TRBJ1-5; D is uncertain. CDR1 LNHDA and CDR2 SQIVND come from the germline V gene (reference sequence). Between the trimmed V and J ends, which lost 7 bases and 7 bases, there was a span of 20 bases. The CDR3 runs 15 residues. Combining the CDR3 with reference TRBV19 and TRBJ1-5 gives the whole variable domain DGGITQSPKYLFRKEGQNVTLSCEQNLNHDAMYWYRQDPGQGLRLIYYSQIVNDFQKGDIAEGYSVSREKKESFPLTVTSAQKNPTAFYLCASKESGSRVQPQHFGDGTRLSIL.

This clonotype was counted many times. V is TRBV12-3 or TRBV12-4 and J is TRBJ2-5; D might be TRBD2 (5 bases). With 5 bases removed from V and 4 bases from J, the gap between germline ends came to 14 bases. The CDR3 is 14 residues long. CDR3 loop: CASSGGPMRETQYF. In nucleotides, the CDR3 is TGTGCCAGCAGTGGAGGACCGATGAGAGAGACCCAGTACTTC.